The clone carrying this T cell receptor (beta chain) was detected ten times or more. What it binds is unknown. RNA transcripts yielded amplified TCR beta CDR3 regions. HTBI primers were employed in a first-round RT-PCR of the TCR CDR3. TCRdb recomputed calls from the multiplex PCR reads with MiXCR, one row per CDR3 protein. The profile shows 550,000 to 800,000 distinct CDR3 sequences, 17% of them singletons. CDR1 is SGHAT and CDR2 is FQNNGV in the germline V gene. There are 14 residues in the CDR3. V was clipped by 1 base and J by 3 bases, with 9 bases between them. The sample belongs to a study of T cells in Graves' hyperthyroidism and ophthalmopathy. Looking at the study overall: Prior to any treatment, at the point of initial diagnosis, peripheral blood was collected. Findings and caveats of the study: Expanded thyroid clonotypes (above 0.001) were mostly also found in blood.

Diagnosis of hyperthyroidism was new in patients aged 18 to 65, and its duration was under 2 months. For the diagnoses, clinical symptoms, serum thyroxine and TRAb, thyroid ultrasound and orbital computed tomography were used. This clonotype was sampled from a man over 45 with Graves' hyperthyroidism. The chain carries TRBV11-2 and TRBJ1-2; no definite D call. Sequenced: blood. CDR3 DNA sequence: TGTGCCAGCAGCTTAGGTTGGGGTGACTATGGCTACACCTTC. Protein product: CASSLGWGDYGYTF.